This T cell receptor beta chain was sequenced for a study of blood T cell repertoires in COVID-19. Study as a whole: Spain, Italy and the United States supplied samples that represented acute and convalescent COVID-19. Nucleic acid was either cDNA or gDNA, and it came from T cells, B-cell-depleted T cells, or PBMCs.

In the original processing: For nucleated cells, counts were estimated from reference gene primer amplification. The assay was immunoSEQ multiplex PCR, and TCRdb's table has in-frame clones only and misses some. V and J calls and clone size are those listed in that table; D and trimming were worked out from the DNA. This table has just under 250,000 clones, about 86% appearing once. This clone was counted once. The V gene's germline CDR1 is SGHVS and CDR2 FNYEAQ. The CDR3 length is 16 residues. V lost 2 bases and J 4 bases, leaving 16 bases between the germline ends. The clonotype was recovered from a woman in her thirties who had recovered from COVID-19. The specimen sequenced was peripheral blood. The chain uses TRBV7-6 and TRBJ2-3, with a possible D match to TRBD2 (7 bases). The CDR3 reads CASSLNGGGDADTQYF. The CDR3 nucleotides read TGTGCCAGCAGCTTAAACGGAGGGGGGGATGCAGATACGCAGTATTTT.